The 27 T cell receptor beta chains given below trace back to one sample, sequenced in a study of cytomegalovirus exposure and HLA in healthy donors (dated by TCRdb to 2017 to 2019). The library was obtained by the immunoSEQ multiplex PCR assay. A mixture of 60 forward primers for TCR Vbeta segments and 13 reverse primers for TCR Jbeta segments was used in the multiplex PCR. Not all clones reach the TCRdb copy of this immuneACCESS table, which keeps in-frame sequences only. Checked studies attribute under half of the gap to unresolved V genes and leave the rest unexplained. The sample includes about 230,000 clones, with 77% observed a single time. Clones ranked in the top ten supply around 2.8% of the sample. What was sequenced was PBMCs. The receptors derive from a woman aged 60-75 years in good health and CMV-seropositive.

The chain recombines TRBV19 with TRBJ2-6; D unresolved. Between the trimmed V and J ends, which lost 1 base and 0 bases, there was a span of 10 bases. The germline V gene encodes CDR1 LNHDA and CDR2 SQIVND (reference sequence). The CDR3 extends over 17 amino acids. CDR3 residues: CASSIGQSGSGANVLTF. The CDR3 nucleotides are TGTGCCAGTAGTATAGGGCAGTCAGGCTCTGGGGCCAACGTCCTGACTTTC.

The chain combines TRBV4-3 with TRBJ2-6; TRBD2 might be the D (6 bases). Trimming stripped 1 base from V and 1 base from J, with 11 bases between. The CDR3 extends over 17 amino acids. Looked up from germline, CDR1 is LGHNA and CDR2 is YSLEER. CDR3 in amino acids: CASSQGGTQSGANVLTF. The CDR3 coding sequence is TGCGCCAGCAGCCAAGGTGGGACTCAATCTGGGGCCAACGTCCTGACTTTC.

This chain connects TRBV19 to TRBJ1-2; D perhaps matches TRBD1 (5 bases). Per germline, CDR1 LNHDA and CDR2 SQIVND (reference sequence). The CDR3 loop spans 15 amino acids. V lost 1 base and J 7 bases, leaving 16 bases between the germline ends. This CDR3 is CASSIVPPRDRGYTF. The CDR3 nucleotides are TGTGCCAGTAGTATAGTCCCCCCCAGGGATCGTGGCTACACCTTC.

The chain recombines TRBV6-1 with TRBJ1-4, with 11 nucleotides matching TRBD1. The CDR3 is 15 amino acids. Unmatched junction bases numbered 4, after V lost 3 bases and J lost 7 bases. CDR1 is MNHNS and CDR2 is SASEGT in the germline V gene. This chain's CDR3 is CASSDRTGGAEKLFF. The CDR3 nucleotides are TGTGCCAGCAGTGACAGGACAGGGGGCGCTGAAAAACTGTTTTTT.

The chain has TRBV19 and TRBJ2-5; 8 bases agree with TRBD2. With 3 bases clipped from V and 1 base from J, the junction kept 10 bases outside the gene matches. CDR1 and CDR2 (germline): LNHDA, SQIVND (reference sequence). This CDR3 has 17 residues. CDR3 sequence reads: CASSMDAPGGPQETQYF. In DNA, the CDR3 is TGTGCCAGTAGTATGGACGCACCGGGAGGGCCCCAAGAGACCCAGTACTTC.

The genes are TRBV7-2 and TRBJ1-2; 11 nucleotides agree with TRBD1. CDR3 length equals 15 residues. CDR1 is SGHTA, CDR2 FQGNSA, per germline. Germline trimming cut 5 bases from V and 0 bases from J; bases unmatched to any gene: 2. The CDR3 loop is CASSPGQGANYGYTF. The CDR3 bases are TGTGCCAGCAGCCCGGGACAGGGGGCTAACTATGGCTACACCTTC.

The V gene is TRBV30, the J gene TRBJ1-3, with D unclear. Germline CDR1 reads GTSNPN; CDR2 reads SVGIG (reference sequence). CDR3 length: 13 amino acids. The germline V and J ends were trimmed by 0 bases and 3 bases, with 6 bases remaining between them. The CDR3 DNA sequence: TGTGCCTGGAGTGTCAGTCGTGGAAACACCATATATTTT. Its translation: CAWSVSRGNTIYF.

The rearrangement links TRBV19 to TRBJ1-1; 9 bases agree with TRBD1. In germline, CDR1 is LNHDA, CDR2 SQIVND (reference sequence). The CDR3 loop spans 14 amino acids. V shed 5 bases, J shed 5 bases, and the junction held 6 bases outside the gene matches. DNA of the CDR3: TGTGCCAGTAGTGTGGGACAGGGAAGGACTGAAGCTTTCTTT. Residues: CASSVGQGRTEAFF.

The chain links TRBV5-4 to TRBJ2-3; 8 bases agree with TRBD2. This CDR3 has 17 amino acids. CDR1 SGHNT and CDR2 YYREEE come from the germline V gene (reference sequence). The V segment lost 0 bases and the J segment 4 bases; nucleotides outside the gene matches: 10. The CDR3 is CASSLAGRAGFSDTQYF. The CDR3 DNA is TGTGCCAGCAGCTTGGCCGGGAGGGCCGGGTTTTCAGATACGCAGTATTTT.

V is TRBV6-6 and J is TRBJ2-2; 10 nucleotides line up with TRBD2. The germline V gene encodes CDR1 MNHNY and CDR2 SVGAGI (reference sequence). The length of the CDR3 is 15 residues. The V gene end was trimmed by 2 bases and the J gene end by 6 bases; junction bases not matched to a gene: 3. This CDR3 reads CASSYQGLASGELFF. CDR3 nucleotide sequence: TGTGCCAGCAGTTACCAGGGACTAGCGTCCGGGGAGCTGTTTTTT.

CDR3 DNA sequence: TGCAGCTCCCGCGGGGGCGTACAAGAGACCCAGTACTTC. Translated: CSSRGGVQETQYF. V usage is TRBV29-1 and J usage is TRBJ2-5; perhaps TRBD2 as D (7 bases). V gave up 8 bases and J gave up 2 bases, with 15 bases separating them. Germline values: CDR1 SQVTM, CDR2 ANQGSEA. The CDR3 contains 13 residues.

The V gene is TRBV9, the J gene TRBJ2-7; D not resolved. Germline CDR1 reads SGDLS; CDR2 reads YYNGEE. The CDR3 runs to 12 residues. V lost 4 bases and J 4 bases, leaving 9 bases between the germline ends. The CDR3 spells CASSPPGYEQYF. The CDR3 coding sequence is TGTGCCAGCAGCCCACCCGGGTACGAGCAGTACTTC.

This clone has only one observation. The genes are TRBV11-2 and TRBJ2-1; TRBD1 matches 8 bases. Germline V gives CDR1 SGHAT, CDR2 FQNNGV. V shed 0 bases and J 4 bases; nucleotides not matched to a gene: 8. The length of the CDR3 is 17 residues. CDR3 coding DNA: TGTGCCAGCAGCTTAGAAACGAGGAGGACAGGGTACAATGAGCAGTTCTTC. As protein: CASSLETRRTGYNEQFF.

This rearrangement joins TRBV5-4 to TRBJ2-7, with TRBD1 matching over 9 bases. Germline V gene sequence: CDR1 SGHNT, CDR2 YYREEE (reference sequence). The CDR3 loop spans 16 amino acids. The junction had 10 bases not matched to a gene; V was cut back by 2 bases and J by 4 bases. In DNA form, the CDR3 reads TGTGCCAGCAGCTTTTTGTCGGTACAGGGGGCATACGAGCAGTACTTC. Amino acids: CASSFLSVQGAYEQYF.

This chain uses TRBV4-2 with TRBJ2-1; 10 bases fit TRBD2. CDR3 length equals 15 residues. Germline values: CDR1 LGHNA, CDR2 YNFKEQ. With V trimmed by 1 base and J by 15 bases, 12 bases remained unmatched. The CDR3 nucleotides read TGTGCCAGCAGCCAAGCGCGGGGACTAGCGACTGTCCGGTTCTTC. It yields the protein CASSQARGLATVRFF.

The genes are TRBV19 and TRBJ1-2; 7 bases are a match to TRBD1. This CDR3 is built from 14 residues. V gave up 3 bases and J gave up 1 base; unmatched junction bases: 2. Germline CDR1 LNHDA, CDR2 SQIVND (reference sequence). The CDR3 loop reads CASSIGQDNYGYTF. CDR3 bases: TGTGCCAGTAGTATTGGACAGGATAACTATGGCTACACCTTC.

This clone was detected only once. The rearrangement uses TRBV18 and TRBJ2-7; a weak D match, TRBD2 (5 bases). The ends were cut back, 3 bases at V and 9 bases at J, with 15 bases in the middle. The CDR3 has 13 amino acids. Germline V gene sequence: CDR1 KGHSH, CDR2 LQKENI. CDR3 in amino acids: CASSPSGRNVQYF. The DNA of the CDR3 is TGTGCCAGCTCACCCAGCGGCCGTAATGTGCAGTACTTC. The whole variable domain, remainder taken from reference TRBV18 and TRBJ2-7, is NAGVMQNPRHLVRRRGQEARLRCSPMKGHSHVYWYRQLPEEGLKFMVYLQKENIIDESGMPKERFSAEFPKEGPSILRIQQVVRGDSAAYFCASSPSGRNVQYFGPGTRLTVT.

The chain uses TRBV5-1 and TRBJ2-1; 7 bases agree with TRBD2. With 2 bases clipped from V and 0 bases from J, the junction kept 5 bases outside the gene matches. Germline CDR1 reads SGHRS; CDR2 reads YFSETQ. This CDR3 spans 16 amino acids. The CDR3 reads CASSFSGASSYNEQFF. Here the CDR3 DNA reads TGCGCCAGCAGCTTCAGCGGGGCTAGCTCCTACAATGAGCAGTTCTTC.

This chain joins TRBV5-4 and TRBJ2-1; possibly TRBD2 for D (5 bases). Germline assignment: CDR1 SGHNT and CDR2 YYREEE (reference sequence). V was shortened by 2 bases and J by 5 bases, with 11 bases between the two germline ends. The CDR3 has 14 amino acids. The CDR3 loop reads CASSLSGPHNEQFF. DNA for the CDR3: TGTGCCAGCAGCTTAAGCGGACCCCACAATGAGCAGTTCTTC.

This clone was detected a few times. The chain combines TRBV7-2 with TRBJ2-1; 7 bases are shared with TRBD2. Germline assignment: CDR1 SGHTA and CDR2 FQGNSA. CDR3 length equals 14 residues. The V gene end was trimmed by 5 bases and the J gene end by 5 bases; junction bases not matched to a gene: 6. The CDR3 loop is CASSPWGGHNEQFF. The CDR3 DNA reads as TGTGCCAGCAGCCCATGGGGGGGTCACAATGAGCAGTTCTTC.

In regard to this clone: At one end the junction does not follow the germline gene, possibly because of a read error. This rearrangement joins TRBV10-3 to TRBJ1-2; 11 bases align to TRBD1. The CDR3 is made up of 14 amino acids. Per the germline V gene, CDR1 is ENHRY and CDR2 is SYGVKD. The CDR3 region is CTIRGQGAGYGYTF. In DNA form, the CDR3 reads TGTACCATCAGAGGACAGGGGGCGGGCTATGGCTACACCTTC.

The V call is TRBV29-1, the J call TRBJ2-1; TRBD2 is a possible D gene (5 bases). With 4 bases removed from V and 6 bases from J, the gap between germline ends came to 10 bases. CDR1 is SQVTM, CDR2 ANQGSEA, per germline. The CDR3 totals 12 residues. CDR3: CSVGGLINEQFF. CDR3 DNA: TGCAGCGTTGGCGGGTTGATCAATGAGCAGTTCTTC.

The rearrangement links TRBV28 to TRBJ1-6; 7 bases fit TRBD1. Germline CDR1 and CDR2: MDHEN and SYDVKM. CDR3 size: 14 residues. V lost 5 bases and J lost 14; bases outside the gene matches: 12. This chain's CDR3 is CASSALGQAETLHF. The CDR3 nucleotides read TGTGCCAGCAGTGCGCTCGGACAGGCCGAAACCCTCCACTTT.

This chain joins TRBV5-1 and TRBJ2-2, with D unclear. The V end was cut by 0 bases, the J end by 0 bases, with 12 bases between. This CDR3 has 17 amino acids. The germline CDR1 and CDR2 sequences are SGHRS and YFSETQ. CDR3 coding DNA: TGCGCCAGCAGCTTGGTCTTACAGCCTACGAACACCGGGGAGCTGTTTTTT. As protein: CASSLVLQPTNTGELFF.

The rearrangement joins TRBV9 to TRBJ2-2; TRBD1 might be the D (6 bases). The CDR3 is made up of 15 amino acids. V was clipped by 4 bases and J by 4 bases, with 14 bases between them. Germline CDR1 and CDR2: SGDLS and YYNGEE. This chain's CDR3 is CASSKTGTPTGELFF. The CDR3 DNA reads TGTGCCAGCAGCAAAACCGGGACACCCACCGGGGAGCTGTTTTTT. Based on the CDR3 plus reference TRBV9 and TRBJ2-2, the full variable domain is DSGVTQTPKHLITATGQRVTLRCSPRSGDLSVYWYQQSLDQGLQFLIQYYNGEERAKGNILERFSAQQFPDLHSELNLSSLELGDSALYFCASSKTGTPTGELFFGEGSRLTVL.

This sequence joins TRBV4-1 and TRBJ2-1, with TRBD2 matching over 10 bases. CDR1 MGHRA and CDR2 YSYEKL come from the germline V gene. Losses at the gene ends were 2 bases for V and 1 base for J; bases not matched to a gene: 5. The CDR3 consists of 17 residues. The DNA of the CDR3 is TGCGCCAGCAGCCAACTTAGCGGGAGGATGTCCTACAATGAGCAGTTCTTC. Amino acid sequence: CASSQLSGRMSYNEQFF.

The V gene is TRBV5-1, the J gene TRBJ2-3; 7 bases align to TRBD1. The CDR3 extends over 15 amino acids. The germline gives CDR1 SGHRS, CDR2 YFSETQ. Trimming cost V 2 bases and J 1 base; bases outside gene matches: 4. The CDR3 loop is CASSLTTGGTDTQYF. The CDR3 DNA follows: TGCGCCAGCAGCTTAACTACAGGGGGCACAGATACGCAGTATTTT.